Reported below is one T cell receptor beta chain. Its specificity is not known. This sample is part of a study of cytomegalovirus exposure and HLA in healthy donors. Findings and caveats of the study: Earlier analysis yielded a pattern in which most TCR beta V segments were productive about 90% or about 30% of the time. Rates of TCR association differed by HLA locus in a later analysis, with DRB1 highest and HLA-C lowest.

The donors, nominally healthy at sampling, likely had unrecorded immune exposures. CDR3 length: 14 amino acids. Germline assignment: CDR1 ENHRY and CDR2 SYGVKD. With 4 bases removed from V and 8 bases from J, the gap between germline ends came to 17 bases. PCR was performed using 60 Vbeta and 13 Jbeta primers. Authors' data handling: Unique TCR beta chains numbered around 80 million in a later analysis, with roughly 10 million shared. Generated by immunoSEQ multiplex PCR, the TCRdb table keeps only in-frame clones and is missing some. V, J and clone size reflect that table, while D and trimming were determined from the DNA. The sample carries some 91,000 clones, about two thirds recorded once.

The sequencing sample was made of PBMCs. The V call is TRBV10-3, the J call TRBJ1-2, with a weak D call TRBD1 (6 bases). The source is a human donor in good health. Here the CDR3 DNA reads TGTGCCATCAGTGTCGGCAGGGGTGATCGCGGCTACACCTTC. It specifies CAISVGRGDRGYTF.